This record concerns one T cell receptor (beta chain) sequence. The antigen it recognizes is unknown. No base quality information exists; no much larger clone differs at one position. Per the germline V gene, MDHEN is the CDR1 and SYDVKM is the CDR2. Taken from cysteine to phenylalanine, the CDR3 has 14 residues. Only the CDR3 part of the read is kept: 42 bases, read in frame from the first base. At the junction V is shortened by 7 bases and J by 5 bases, with 18 bases in between. The cohort comprised under 700 healthy bone marrow donors. Cohort members were all nominally healthy when sampled, although unrecorded immune exposures were likely present. The donor was CMV seropositive and belonged to the group of 250 to 300 seropositive cohort members. Every donor gave a peripheral blood sample, and the peripheral blood mononuclear cells from that sample were used for TCR beta sequencing. The Qiagen DNeasy Blood Extraction Kit was used to extract genomic DNA from the blood cell samples.

This record comes from a study of cytomegalovirus exposure and HLA in healthy donors (TCRdb year 2017). Concerning the study at large: An earlier analysis of approximately 640 of the donors reported 250 to 300 Gb of sequence data and 120 million or so unique TCR beta sequences from 150 million to 200 million T cells. Donor age, sex, ethnicity and CMV serostatus were compiled together with the repertoire data. To predict cytomegalovirus infection status, the study brought together high-throughput TCR immunosequencing, statistical association of individual TCRs with disease status, and machine learning. The later analysis used no new phenotypic data to find candidate immune exposures, relying instead on TCR beta sequences and their occurrence across donors. Across around 400 genotyped donors of the cohort, an average of roughly 230,000 unique TCR beta nucleotide sequences per donor were sequenced, and roughly a sixth of those sequences were non-productive. About five DR-DQ haplotypes were treated as single units for association and clustering because of strong linkage in the cohort. An early release that covered about 600 HLA-typed donors contained approximately 300 gigabases of sequencing data and 80 million or so unique TCR sequences. In addition to the first cohort of around 670 subjects, a separate validation cohort of about 120 different subjects was used. Class I and class II HLA loci were covered by the typing at four-digit resolution. To study patterns of TCR occurrence, a later analysis re-analyzed previously published TCR beta repertoires from under 750 donors and added high-resolution HLA genotyping. The genetic ancestry cluster associated with self-reported Caucasian donors included 80% to 90% of the 398 genotyped donors. The study aimed to test whether cataloging public T cell receptors could reveal signatures of past pathogen exposure. Every repertoire in the discovery cohort had been generated on one and the same sequencing platform. An earlier analysis of approximately 630 of the donors applied high-throughput TCR beta sequencing to assess whether each TCR beta V gene segment acted as functional or pseudogenic. A later genetic analysis used genome-wide SNP genotypes for about 65% of the roughly 700 donors, treating that subset as a discovery cohort. Typing coverage varied by locus: about 620-630 donors for A, B, C, DRB1 and DQB1; approximately 560 for DQA1; more than 600 for DPA1; more than 450 for DPB1. The study profiled the T cell repertoires of under 700 subjects by immunosequencing and related them to cytomegalovirus serostatus.

The library was produced with the immunoSEQ multiplex PCR assay. The multiplex PCR relied on a mix of 60 forward primers for TCR Vbeta segments and 13 reverse primers for TCR Jbeta segments. Amplification of the CDR3 region of rearranged TCR beta genes was performed with a multiplex PCR assay on genomic DNA. Amplified TCR beta libraries were sequenced as 87-base-pair reads on the Illumina HiSeq System. The original pipeline was this. A later analysis counted approximately 74 million unique TCR beta chains across the 550 to 700 repertoires, and roughly 9.9 million of these chains were shared by at least two donors. Raw reads were error-corrected and collapsed into unique sequences with a nearest-neighbor algorithm that merged closely related sequences to remove PCR and sequencing errors. V, D and J gene segments were assigned by aligning CDR3 sequences to IMGT reference sequences. For a sequence to be retained, at least a six-nucleotide match to both a V gene segment and a J gene segment was required. A rearrangement was called productive if the CDR3 had no stop codons and remained in frame with V and J, and every other rearrangement was called non-productive. CDR3 was defined according to IMGT convention as the region running from the second conserved V-encoded cysteine to the conserved J-encoded phenylalanine. Sequences without an unambiguous match to a single V gene segment were excluded from the earlier analysis of approximately 560 of the donors. In an earlier analysis of about 590 of the donors, a V segment was called functional when productive rearrangements were above 56.7%, and segregating when the standard deviation between donors exceeded 5%. A statistical classification framework was built for diagnosing cytomegalovirus status from the catalog of TCR beta chain sequences. V and J gene assignment, in a later analysis, came from comparing TCR nucleotide sequences with IMGT/GENE-DB human TR gene sequences. A later analysis assigned CDR3 sequences and most-parsimonious VDJ recombination scenarios with the TCRdist pipeline. A later analysis defined each TCR beta chain by its CDR3 amino acid sequence plus V-gene family, and excluded reads lacking a unique V-gene family. As a way to deal with suspected cross-contamination and a sequencing artifact, a later analysis dropped nearly 600 nucleotide sequences that were highly shared and had low generation probability. In a later analysis, a clonal expansion index was calculated for each public chain from normalized within-repertoire ranks of inferred template counts. In a later analysis, generation probabilities were computed using a VDJ recombination model fitted to out-of-frame rearrangements, and the results were checked against IGoR. A later analysis scored TCR-TCR, TCR-HLA and TCR-CMV co-occurrence with hypergeometric tests, applying a repertoire-size bias correction to TCR pairs. A later analysis estimated false discovery rates by permuting HLA or CMV assignments 20 times. In a later analysis, co-occurring TCRs were grouped with DBSCAN, and TCRdist sequence similarity was added when clustering was performed within HLA-allele-positive subsets. Repertoires with fewer than 30,000 or more than 120,000 public chains, plus five repertoires with anomalous nucleotide sharing, were excluded from co-occurrence clustering. TCRdb re-hosts the immuneACCESS table, in-frame sequences only. Its copies lack some clones; in the studies checked, an unresolved V gene accounts for under half of them, and the cause for the rest is not known. The V and J calls and clone size were taken over from that table, and D and trimming were inferred from the DNA. The sample table contains fewer than 120,000 clones; only one count was recorded for less than 85% of them. The ten largest clones capture 13% of the sample.

Overall results and qualifications from the work: An earlier analysis of 587 of the donors showed that most TCR beta V segments appeared in productive rearrangements either about 87% or about 30% of the time, which broadly matched IMGT annotations. In a later analysis, most CMV-associated TCR beta chains were found to appear HLA-restricted, with HLA associations seemingly driven largely by CMV exposure. Cytomegalovirus status was reported to be diagnosed by the classifier with high specificity and sensitivity in both the original and validation cohorts. The authors suggested that the approach could potentially be extended to other disease states and immunological phenotypes. A further reported finding was that TCR beta sequences accurately predicted the HLA-A and HLA-B alleles for most subjects in the first cohort. In a later analysis, HLA-associated TCR beta chains showed more clonal expansion and lower generation probabilities than non-associated chains that were equally common. A later analysis found that TCR association rates varied across HLA loci, with DRB1 alleles showing the most associated TCRs and HLA-C alleles the fewest. Three of the identified cytomegalovirus-associated TCR beta chains were confirmed in vitro to be specific for cytomegalovirus antigens. Some IMGT-functional V segments, including TRBV6-2 and TRBV6-3, could not be distinguished by the 87-base-pair reads and were therefore excluded. This cohort had only TCR beta chains sequenced, and the lack of alpha or paired-chain data limited which features could be detected. Most TCR sequences were seen in very few donors, while some public TCRs were found in many individuals. The study gave a list of about 170 TCR beta chains associated with cytomegalovirus. In a later analysis, several top co-occurrence clusters were reported to appear linked to parvovirus B19, influenza, CMV and Epstein-Barr virus. In a later analysis, around 15,000 TCR beta sequences were associated with specific HLA alleles at a false discovery rate of 0.05. HLA typing was unavailable for some donors at each locus, so association tests used only the typed subset. A group of highly shared sequence variants was considered likely to be a technical artifact of the sequencing pipeline. Linkage disequilibrium might explain the correlated functional status among segregating V segments, but an unknown experimental factor could not be ruled out. The only immune exposure information available for the cohort was CMV serostatus. Sequencing depth was assumed to be roughly uniform across donors in the presence/absence analyses, though that assumption may not hold. Strong co-occurrence of HLA alleles, especially DR and DQ, made assigning TCR associations to individual alleles difficult. Some 16 rarely observed V segments, including chromosome 9 orphons, were excluded from the earlier analysis of several hundred of the donors because counts were too low. A later genetic analysis reported fewer N-insertions in productive TCRs among donors in an Asian-associated ancestry cluster than the roughly 700-donor mean. A later genetic analysis associated a missense DCLRE1C variant with V-gene and J-gene trimming of TCR beta chains, and an independent cohort replicated the association.

Sequenced material: PBMCs. This sequence was found in a man younger than 45 in good health and CMV-seropositive. This chain is built from TRBV28 and TRBJ2-7; a weak D assignment points to TRBD1 (6 bases agree). The bases read TGTGCCAGCACCATTTTAGGACAGCCCCACGAGCAGTACTTC. Its amino acids are CASTILGQPHEQYF. With the rest looked up from the reference TRBV28 and TRBJ2-7 genes rather than sequenced, the full variable domain is DVKVTQSSRYLVKRTGEKVFLECVQDMDHENMFWYRQDPGLGLRLIYFSYDVKMKEKGDIPEGYSVSREKKERFSLILESASTNQTSMYLCASTILGQPHEQYFGPGTRLTVT.